The clone carrying this T cell receptor (beta chain) was picked up a small number of times. The data were taken from a study of blood T cell repertoires in COVID-19. Study background: Acute and convalescent COVID-19 samples came from the United States, Italy and Spain.

The protocol was immunoSEQ multiplex PCR, while the TCRdb copy is restricted to in-frame clones and leaves out a portion. The table lists 95,000 to 150,000 clones, 55% to 70% of them singletons, with approximately 2.1% in the top ten. The CDR3 is made up of 17 amino acids. Looked up from germline, CDR1 is MGHDK and CDR2 is SYGVNS. V was clipped by 3 bases and J by 2 bases; unmatched bases: 6. The V and J genes are TRBV25-1 and TRBJ2-3, with 12 bases aligning to TRBD2. The sample comprised peripheral blood. The receptor was derived from a woman in her 70s with acute or convalescent COVID-19. The CDR3 sequence: CASSEGGLAGPTDTQYF. The CDR3 nucleotides read TGTGCCAGCAGTGAGGGCGGACTAGCGGGACCCACAGATACGCAGTATTTT.